This record looks at one T cell receptor beta chain sequence and its context. What it recognizes is unknown. These data originate in a study of CD8 T cells in ankylosing spondylitis. Overall study results and limits: Disease-associated clones were reportedly significantly overrepresented in matched ankylosing spondylitis synovial fluid.

TCRdb ran MiXCR on the 5' RACE reads and lists one entry per CDR3 protein. The sample holds 300,000 to 400,000 distinct CDR3 sequences, roughly 20% seen once. Germline V gene data show CDR1 as MGHRA and CDR2 as YSYEKL. This CDR3 has 14 residues. Trimming took off 4 bases at V and 5 bases at J, with 15 bases between the two ends. The V gene is TRBV4-1, the J gene TRBJ2-7; possibly TRBD2 for D (5 bases). This sequence was found in a male donor with ankylosing spondylitis or in good health (not recorded which). Sample: blood, either unsorted or a sorted T cell fraction (not recorded which). CDR3 amino acids: CASSPLGGYHEQYF. The CDR3 bases are TGCGCCAGCAGCCCACTTGGAGGTTACCACGAGCAGTACTTC.